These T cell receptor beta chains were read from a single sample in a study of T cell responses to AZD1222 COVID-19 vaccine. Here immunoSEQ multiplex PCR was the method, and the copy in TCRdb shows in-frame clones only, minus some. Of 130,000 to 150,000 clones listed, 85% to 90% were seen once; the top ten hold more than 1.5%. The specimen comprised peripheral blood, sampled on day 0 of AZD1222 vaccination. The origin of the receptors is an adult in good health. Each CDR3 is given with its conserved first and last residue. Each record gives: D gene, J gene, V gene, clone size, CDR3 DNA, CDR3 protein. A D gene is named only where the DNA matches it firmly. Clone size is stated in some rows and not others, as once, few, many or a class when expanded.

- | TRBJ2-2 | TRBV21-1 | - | TGTGCCAGCAAGCTAACCCTTCACCACAGGGGATCCGGGGAGCTGTTTTTT | CASKLTLHHRGSGELFF
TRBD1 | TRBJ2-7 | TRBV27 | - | TGTGCCAGCAGTTTAGGGACAGGATACGAGCAGTACTTC | CASSLGTGYEQYF
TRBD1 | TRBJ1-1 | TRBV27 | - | TGTGCCAGTTCCCGGGACAGGGCTTATCTGAACACTGAAGCTTTCTTT | CASSRDRAYLNTEAFF
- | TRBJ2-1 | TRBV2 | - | TGTGCCAGCAGTGAAGCCTTGAGCATAGATGAGCAGTTCTTC | CASSEALSIDEQFF
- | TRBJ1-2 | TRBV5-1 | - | TGCGCCAGCAGCTTCGATGGAGTCGGCTATGGCTACACCTTC | CASSFDGVGYGYTF
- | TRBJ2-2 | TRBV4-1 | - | TGCGCCAGCAGCCCCCAAAAGCAGGGCGCGAACACCGGGGAGCTGTTTTTT | CASSPQKQGANTGELFF
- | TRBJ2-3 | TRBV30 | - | TGTGCCTGGAGGGCTGGGGGGCAAGGAGATACGCAGTATTTT | CAWRAGGQGDTQYF
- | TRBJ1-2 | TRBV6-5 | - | TGTGCCAGCAGCGGGACATGGAATGGCTACACCTTC | CASSGTWNGYTF
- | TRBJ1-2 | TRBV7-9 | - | TGTGCCAGCGGAACTTCGGAGGGCTATGGCTACACCTTC | CASGTSEGYGYTF
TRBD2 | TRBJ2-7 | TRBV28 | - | TGTGCCAGCAGTTCTTTAGCGGGAGCTGAGGAGCAGTACTTC | CASSSLAGAEEQYF
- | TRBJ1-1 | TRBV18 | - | TGTGCCAGCTCGCGACTTGGAGGGTTGGACACTGAAGCTTTCTTT | CASSRLGGLDTEAFF
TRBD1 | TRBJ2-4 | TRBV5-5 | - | TGTGCCAGCAGCTATCGGACAGGGACAAAAAACATTCAGTACTTC | CASSYRTGTKNIQYF
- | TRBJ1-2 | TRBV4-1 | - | TGCGCCAGCAGCCAAGTCGGGACTAACTATGGCTACACCTTC | CASSQVGTNYGYTF
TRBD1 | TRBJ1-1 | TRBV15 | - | TGTGCCACCAGCAGAGACAAGGGGGCGAGAGCTTTCTTT | CATSRDKGARAFF
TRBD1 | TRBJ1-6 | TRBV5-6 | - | TGTGCCAGCAGCCCGGCGGGACAGGGGAAAACATCCCTCCACTTT | CASSPAGQGKTSLHF
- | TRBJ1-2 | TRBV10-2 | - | TGCGCCAGCAGTGAGCCAAATATTGGGGGCTACACCTTC | CASSEPNIGGYTF
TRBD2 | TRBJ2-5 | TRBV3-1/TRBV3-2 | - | TGTGCCAGCAGCCGCGGGGGACAAGAGACCCAGTACTTC | CASSRGGQETQYF
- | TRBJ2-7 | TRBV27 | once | TGTGCCAGCAGTTTTGGCAGGAACTACGAGCAGTACTTC | CASSFGRNYEQYF
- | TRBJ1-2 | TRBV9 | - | TGTGCCAGCAGCGCTCAGGCAGGGTCTAAAGGCTACACCTTC | CASSAQAGSKGYTF
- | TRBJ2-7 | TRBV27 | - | TGTGCCAGCAGTGCCGGAGGGCCAATCCCCGAGCAGTACTTC | CASSAGGPIPEQYF
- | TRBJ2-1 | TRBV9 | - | TGTGCCAGCAGCTCAGGACCCTTTAATGAGCAGTTCTTC | CASSSGPFNEQFF
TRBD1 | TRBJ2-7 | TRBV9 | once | TGTGCCAGCAGCTTCGGTGACAGGGGGGGTTACGAGCAGTACTTC | CASSFGDRGGYEQYF
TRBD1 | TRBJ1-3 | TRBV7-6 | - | TGTGCCAGCAGCTTAGCACCGGGACAGGGAAACACCATATATTTT | CASSLAPGQGNTIYF
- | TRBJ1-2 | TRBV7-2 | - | TGTGCCAGCAGCTTAGGCCGTCGGGCCGATGGCTACACCTTC | CASSLGRRADGYTF
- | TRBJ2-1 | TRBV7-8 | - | TGTGCCAGCAGCGCAGGGACCCCAGAGCAGTTCTTC | CASSAGTPEQFF
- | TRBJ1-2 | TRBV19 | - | TGTGCCAGTAGTATACATAACAGCAACTATGGCTACACCTTC | CASSIHNSNYGYTF
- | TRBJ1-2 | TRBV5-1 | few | TGCGCCAGTAAGCTGTCCGGGACCGTCGGAGGCTACACCTTC | CASKLSGTVGGYTF
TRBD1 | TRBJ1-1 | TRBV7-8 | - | TGTGCCAGCAGCTTAGAGGGGGCAGTGAACACTGAAGCTTTCTTT | CASSLEGAVNTEAFF
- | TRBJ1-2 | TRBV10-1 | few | TGCGCCAGCAGTGAGGGGGCGAACTATGGCTACACCTTC | CASSEGANYGYTF
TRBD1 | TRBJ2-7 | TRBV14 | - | TGTGCCAGCAGCCCCAAGCCCAGGACAGGAGACTACGAGCAGTACTTC | CASSPKPRTGDYEQYF
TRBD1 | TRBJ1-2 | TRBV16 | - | TGTGCCAGCAGCCAATCCGCGGGACAGGGAAACTATGGCTACACCTTC | CASSQSAGQGNYGYTF
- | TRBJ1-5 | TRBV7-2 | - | TGTGCCAGCAGCTTGCGGGGGAATCAGCCCCAGCATTTT | CASSLRGNQPQHF
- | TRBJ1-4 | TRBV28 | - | TGTGCCAGCAGTTTTAAGGTGGGGTTATGGGGGAGCCCTCATTTT | CASSFKVGLWGSPHF
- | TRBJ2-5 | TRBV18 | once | TGTGCCAGCTCACCACCTATCACCCAAACCAAAGAGACCCAGTACTTC | CASSPPITQTKETQYF
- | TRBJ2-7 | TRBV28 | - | TGTGCCAGCACCTCTTTGGGGGAGAGGGTGCAGGAGCAGTACTTC | CASTSLGERVQEQYF
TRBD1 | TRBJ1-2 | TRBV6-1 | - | TGTGCCAGCAGTGATTTAGGGACAGGGGGCAATGGCTACACCTTC | CASSDLGTGGNGYTF
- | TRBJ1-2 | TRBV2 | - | TGTGCCAGCAATCGCCCGGGCTCCTACACCTTC | CASNRPGSYTF
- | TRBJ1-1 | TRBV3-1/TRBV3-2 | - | TGTGCCAGCAGCCAATCTTTGGGGGAGCGAGGCGCTGAAGCTTTCTTT | CASSQSLGERGAEAFF
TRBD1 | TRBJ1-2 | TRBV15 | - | TGTGCCACCAGCAGAGACCCAAGGACAGGGGGTGGCTACACCTTC | CATSRDPRTGGGYTF
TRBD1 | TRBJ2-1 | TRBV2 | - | TGTGCCAGCAGCTCCCTCGGGACAGCCCTCTACAATGAGCAGTTCTTC | CASSSLGTALYNEQFF
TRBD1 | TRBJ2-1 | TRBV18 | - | TGTGCCAGCTCGGCACAGGGGGCTTATTACTACAATGAGCAGTTCTTC | CASSAQGAYYYNEQFF
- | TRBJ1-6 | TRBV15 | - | TGTGCCACCAGCAAGCAATCGACGACCGATTCACCCCTCCACTTT | CATSKQSTTDSPLHF